A single sample gave rise to the 21 T cell receptor beta chains below, sequenced in a study of metastatic and nonmetastatic thyroid tumors. Patients had received no treatment of any kind before thyroid surgery. With MiXCR, TCRdb called clones anew from the PCR reads. The table has around 40,000 clones, 15% to 20% seen once. The specimen was blood. The receptors originated from a male donor with papillary thyroid cancer or a benign thyroid nodule (not recorded which). Some clones in this sample may be carry-over from other donors' samples.

This chain links TRBV15 with TRBJ1-4, with D maybe TRBD1 (5 bases). Trimming cost V 5 bases and J 3 bases, with 7 bases left between them. Germline assignment: CDR1 LNHNV and CDR2 YYDKDF (reference sequence). The CDR3 spans 13 residues. CDR3 protein: CATSVGPNEKLFF. In DNA, the CDR3 is TGTGCCACCAGCGTGGGACCTAATGAAAAACTGTTTTTT.

Worth noting for this clone: This may be a read error: a much more frequent sequence differs by one nucleotide. The chain joins TRBV6-1 to TRBJ2-1; D ambiguous. The germline CDR1 and CDR2 sequences are MNHNS and SASEGT. The V gene lost 1 base and the J gene lost 3 bases, with 10 bases spanning the gap. The CDR3 length is 15 residues. The CDR3 here is CASSEGAEIYNEQFF. The CDR3, as DNA: TGTGCCAGCAGTGAAGGGGCAGAGATCTACAATGAGCAGTTCTTC.

This clone was counted between two and nine times. V gene TRBV19 combines with J gene TRBJ2-5; the D gene is possibly TRBD2 (7 bases). This CDR3 is 17 amino acids long. V was trimmed by 1 base and J by 0 bases, leaving 15 bases between them. The germline CDR1 and CDR2 sequences are LNHDA and SQIVND (reference sequence). The CDR3 DNA reads TGTGCCAGTAGTATAGTGGGGGGCGGGGGATACCAAGAGACCCAGTACTTC. Encoded protein: CASSIVGGGGYQETQYF. Variable domain in full (rest from reference TRBV19 and TRBJ2-5): DGGITQSPKYLFRKEGQNVTLSCEQNLNHDAMYWYRQDPGQGLRLIYYSQIVNDFQKGDIAEGYSVSREKKESFPLTVTSAQKNPTAFYLCASSIVGGGGYQETQYFGPGTRLLVL.

This clone was counted ten times or more. This chain links TRBV7-9 with TRBJ2-1, with a weak D call TRBD2 (6 bases). The CDR3 is 15 amino acids. V was shortened by 4 bases and J by 0 bases, with 10 bases between the two germline ends. The germline V gene encodes CDR1 SEHNR and CDR2 FQNEAQ (reference sequence). CDR3 in DNA: TGTGCCAGCAGCTCCCCGACTAGCTCCTACAATGAGCAGTTCTTC. Protein: CASSSPTSSYNEQFF.

This clone appeared many times. The gene calls are TRBV11-3 and TRBJ1-1; TRBD1 matches 9 bases. In germline, CDR1 is SGHNT, CDR2 YENEEA. This CDR3 has 15 amino acids. V lost 2 bases, J lost 5 bases, and 6 bases stayed unmatched. The CDR3 sequence: CASSLSTGGGTEAFF. DNA of the CDR3: TGTGCCAGCAGCTTATCGACAGGGGGTGGTACTGAAGCTTTCTTT.

The rearrangement joins TRBV6-4 to TRBJ2-1, with D tentatively TRBD1 (5 bases). This CDR3 contains 13 residues. CDR1 is MRHNA and CDR2 is SNTAGT in the germline V gene. Deletions cut 9 bases from V and 7 bases from J, with 16 bases between. CDR3 coding DNA: TGTGCCAGTCTCAGGGAAAGCATGAATGAGCAGTTCTTC. This translates into CASLRESMNEQFF.

This clone was seen a few times. This may arise from a read error, as a much more abundant clone is one base away. This chain connects TRBV6-1 to TRBJ2-7; maybe TRBD1 (5 bases). This CDR3 spans 13 amino acids. Germline CDR1 is MNHNS and CDR2 is SASEGT. The CDR3 here is CSSAKAGSSEQYF. The CDR3 DNA reads TGTTCCAGCGCGAAGGCAGGGTCAAGCGAGCAGTACTTC.

Note on this clone: Given the absence of the conserved phenylalanine or tryptophan at the CDR3 end, a read error is likely. J is TRBJ2-7 and V is TRBV11-2, with a possible D match to TRBD2 (6 bases). With 3 bases removed from V and 0 bases from J, the gap between germline ends came to 21 bases. This CDR3 comprises 18 residues. CDR1 is SGHAT, CDR2 FQNNGV, per germline. Here the CDR3 DNA reads TGTGCCAGCAGCTTGGGGATGCGGGCGGGGAGGAGCTCCTACGAGCAGTACCTC. It yields the protein CASSLGMRAGRSSYEQYL.

About this clone: A much larger clone sits a single nucleotide away, making a read error possible. The V and J genes are TRBV5-6 and TRBJ1-4; 8 bases fit TRBD1. Germline V CDR1 and CDR2: SGHDT, YYEEEE. The CDR3 runs 19 residues. The CDR3 DNA follows: TGTGCCAGCAGCTTGCTTGGGACAGGAGACTTGTCAACTAGTGAAAAACTGTTTTTT. Amino acid sequence: CASSLLGTGDLSTSEKLFF.

This clone has a count of ten or more. The chain joins TRBV2 to TRBJ2-7; either TRBD1 or TRBD2 may fit D (5 bases each). CDR1 is SNHLY and CDR2 is FYNNEI in the germline V gene. The CDR3 runs 13 residues. Trimming cost V 8 bases and J 3 bases, with 14 bases left between them. In DNA form, the CDR3 reads TGTGCCAGCCTCCCAGAGGGGATCTACGAGCAGTACTTC. As protein: CASLPEGIYEQYF. The variable domain in full, completed from reference TRBV2 and TRBJ2-7, reads EPEVTQTPSHQVTQMGQEVILRCVPISNHLYFYWYRQILGQKVEFLVSFYNNEISEKSEIFDDQFSVERPDGSNFTLKIRSTKLEDSAMYFCASLPEGIYEQYFGPGTRLTVT.

The CDR3 DNA reads TGTGCCAGCAGCTTAGAGCCCTCGGGGACACCCCTCCACTTT. This codes for CASSLEPSGTPLHF. The rearrangement joins TRBV11-3 to TRBJ1-6; D remains ambiguous. The CDR3 is made up of 14 amino acids. Germline loops: CDR1 SGHNT, CDR2 YENEEA. V was shortened by 0 bases and J by 11 bases, with 11 bases between the two germline ends.

V gene TRBV7-2 combines with J gene TRBJ2-7, with 14 bases aligning to TRBD2. Germline V gene data show CDR1 as SGHTA and CDR2 as FQGNSA. This CDR3 comprises 15 residues. The V segment lost 5 bases and the J segment 3 bases; nucleotides outside the gene matches: 3. DNA of the CDR3: TGTGCCAGCAGCATGGGACTAGCGGGGGACTACGAGCAGTACTTC. Protein product: CASSMGLAGDYEQYF.

This clone was picked up many times. The chain joins TRBV6-2 or TRBV6-3 to TRBJ2-3; D may be TRBD2 (5 bases). V was trimmed by 5 bases and J by 3 bases, leaving 15 bases between them. The CDR3 totals 15 residues. Per the germline V gene, CDR1 is MNHEY and CDR2 is SVGEGT. The CDR3 here is CASSRLGAETDTQYF. CDR3 sequence (DNA): TGTGCCAGCAGTCGTCTGGGAGCGGAAACAGATACGCAGTATTTT.

This clone was seen a few times. The rearrangement joins TRBV28 to TRBJ1-2; D remains unclear. This CDR3 spans 13 amino acids. V gave up 3 bases and J gave up 4 bases, with 9 bases separating them. Germline V gives CDR1 MDHEN, CDR2 SYDVKM. CDR3 sequence (DNA): TGTGCCAGCAGTTTGCTTGGTGGCTATGGCTACACCTTC. Residues: CASSLLGGYGYTF.

This clone was recorded many times. The V gene is TRBV20-1, the J gene TRBJ1-1; TRBD1 is a possible D gene (5 bases). Germline V gene sequence: CDR1 DFQATT, CDR2 SNEGSKA (reference sequence). This CDR3 spans 14 amino acids. Between the trimmed V and J ends, which lost 4 bases and 3 bases, there was a span of 15 bases. CDR3 residues: CSAKLGDGDTEAFF. The CDR3 DNA sequence: TGCAGTGCTAAGCTGGGGGACGGGGACACTGAAGCTTTCTTT.

This clone was seen many times. The rearrangement joins TRBV9 to TRBJ2-5; 10 nucleotides line up with TRBD2. With 2 bases clipped from V and 2 bases from J, the junction kept 3 bases outside the gene matches. From germline, CDR1 is SGDLS and CDR2 YYNGEE. This CDR3 contains 15 residues. The CDR3 is CASSVGLAAQETQYF. CDR3 nucleotide sequence: TGTGCCAGCAGCGTCGGACTAGCGGCTCAAGAGACCCAGTACTTC.

This clone was recorded at least ten times. The chain couples TRBV7-3 to TRBJ2-4, with a tentative D call TRBD2 (6 bases). With 2 bases removed from V and 5 bases from J, the gap between germline ends came to 13 bases. Germline V CDR1 and CDR2: SGHTA, FQGTGA. This CDR3 contains 15 residues. This CDR3 reads CASSLAAGSENIQYF. CDR3 DNA: TGTGCCAGCAGCTTAGCCGCGGGGTCTGAAAACATTCAGTACTTC.

At least ten counts were recorded for this clone. The chain uses TRBV7-6 and TRBJ2-1; TRBD2 matches at 9 bases. The ends lost 1 base at V and 2 bases at J; junction bases unmatched: 3. There are 16 residues in the CDR3. CDR1 SGHVS and CDR2 FNYEAQ come from the germline V gene. The CDR3 sequence is CASSLDGGRAYNEQFF. The CDR3 bases are TGTGCCAGCAGCTTAGATGGCGGGAGGGCCTACAATGAGCAGTTCTTC.

This chain joins TRBV13 and TRBJ1-1; D not certain. The V end lost 3 bases, the J end lost 7 bases, and 12 bases lay between the germline ends. The CDR3 covers 13 residues. Germline V gives CDR1 PRHDT, CDR2 FYEKMQ (reference sequence). The CDR3 DNA is TGTGCCAGCAGCTTCGGGCAGGTTGGTGAAGCTTTCTTT. Translating it yields CASSFGQVGEAFF.

There are many counts of this clone. This clone may be a read error of a much larger clone one base away. Other DNA sequences within the sample encode an identical CDR3. This chain links TRBV6-1 with TRBJ2-3, with D perhaps assigned TRBD1 or TRBD2 (5 bases each). Trimming shortened V by 3 bases and J by 5 bases, and 12 bases separated the two germline ends. Germline CDR1 MNHNS, CDR2 SASEGT. The CDR3 sequence is 14 residues long. CDR3 nucleotides: TGTGCCAGCAGTGAGGGGACGGTTGGAGATACGCAGTATTTT. Translated, it gives CASSEGTVGDTQYF.

Many counts were recorded for this clone. The CDR3 coding sequence is TGTGCCAGCGGCGGGGAAAACAATCAGCCCCAGCATTTT. It is translated as CASGGENNQPQHF. The chain combines TRBV24-1 with TRBJ1-5; D remains ambiguous. CDR3 length: 13 amino acids. Germline-derived CDR1 and CDR2 are KGHDR and SFDVKD. The germline V and J ends were trimmed by 11 bases and 3 bases, with 13 bases remaining between them.